Following are 20 T cell receptor beta chains from one sample sequenced in a study of response to subunit inactivated influenza vaccine. One entry per CDR3 protein results from TCRdb running MiXCR on the RT-PCR reads. The repertoire holds roughly 700,000 distinct CDR3 sequences, with 15% to 18% as singletons. The sample consisted of PBMCs from blood, taken 12 days after vaccination. The source is a man aged 50-60 years who received an inactivated influenza vaccine.

The chain has TRBV5-1 and TRBJ1-1, with TRBD1 as a possible D gene (5 bases). There are 14 residues in the CDR3. Per the germline V gene, CDR1 is SGHRS and CDR2 is YFSETQ. The V end lost 6 bases, the J end lost 4 bases, and 16 bases lay between the germline ends. CDR3 residues: CASTWDVEGTEAFF. The CDR3 nucleotides read TGCGCCAGCACGTGGGACGTTGAGGGCACTGAAGCTTTCTTT. Full variable domain (outside the CDR3, taken from reference TRBV5-1 and TRBJ1-1): KAGVTQTPRYLIKTRGQQVTLSCSPISGHRSVSWYQQTPGQGLQFLFEYFSETQRNKGNFPGRFSGRQFSNSRSEMNVSTLELGDSALYLCASTWDVEGTEAFFGQGTRLTVV.

The sample holds many counts of this clonotype. The chain combines TRBV15 with TRBJ2-5; TRBD1 aligns across 7 bases. In germline, CDR1 is LNHNV, CDR2 YYDKDF (reference sequence). Losses at the gene ends were 0 bases for V and 7 bases for J; bases not matched to a gene: 17. This CDR3 spans 18 amino acids. In nucleotides, the CDR3 is TGTGCCACCAGCAGAGAGATGTTAGGAAGGACAGGTGGGGGGACCCAGTACTTC. Translating it yields CATSREMLGRTGGGTQYF.

This clonotype was recorded a few times. This chain connects TRBV18 to TRBJ1-1; no clear D gene. Trimming cost V 0 bases and J 2 bases, with 7 bases left between them. The length of the CDR3 is 14 residues. CDR1 and CDR2 from the germline V gene are KGHSH and LQKENI. The CDR3 spells CASSPPNTNTEAFF. In DNA, the CDR3 is TGTGCCAGCTCACCACCGAACACAAACACTGAAGCTTTCTTT.

This clonotype was picked up a small number of times. The chain joins TRBV7-9 to TRBJ1-6; D ambiguous. Germline CDR1 reads SEHNR; CDR2 reads FQNEAQ (reference sequence). V was trimmed by 2 bases and J by 7 bases, leaving 9 bases between them. This CDR3 is built from 14 residues. CDR3 region: CASSLWDVNSPLHF. In DNA form, the CDR3 reads TGTGCCAGCAGCTTATGGGATGTCAATTCACCCCTCCACTTT.

This clonotype was found a few times. V gene TRBV7-9 combines with J gene TRBJ2-1; the match to TRBD2 covers 8 bases. The germline gives CDR1 SEHNR, CDR2 FQNEAQ (reference sequence). The CDR3 runs 16 residues. Unmatched junction bases numbered 8, after V lost 1 base and J lost 6 bases. CDR3 in amino acids: CASSLGSGSASNEQFF. The CDR3 nucleotides read TGTGCCAGCAGCTTAGGCAGCGGGAGCGCCTCCAATGAGCAGTTCTTC. The full variable domain, in which reference TRBV7-9 and TRBJ2-1 provide the parts outside the CDR3, is DTGVSQNPRHKITKRGQNVTFRCDPISEHNRLYWYRQTLGQGPEFLTYFQNEAQLEKSRLLSDRFSAERPKGSFSTLEIQRTEQGDSAMYLCASSLGSGSASNEQFFGPGTRLTVL.

The chain recombines TRBV6-5 with TRBJ2-7; a possible D gene is TRBD2 (6 bases). The V and J ends lost 1 base and 0 bases respectively, with 7 bases between them. The CDR3 consists of 14 residues. Per germline, CDR1 MNHEY and CDR2 SVGAGI. The CDR3 sequence is CASSYFGSSYEQYF. CDR3 bases: TGTGCCAGCAGTTACTTCGGGAGCTCCTACGAGCAGTACTTC.

The chain is built from TRBV7-9 and TRBJ2-1; D call uncertain. The CDR3 has 13 amino acids. V lost 0 bases and J lost 6, with 6 bases in between. In germline, CDR1 is SEHNR, CDR2 FQNEAQ (reference sequence). The CDR3 loop is CASSLAVVNEQFF. For the CDR3, the DNA is TGTGCCAGCAGCTTAGCAGTAGTCAATGAGCAGTTCTTC.

This clonotype was seen a few times. The rearrangement joins TRBV29-1 to TRBJ2-5; no firm D call. The CDR3 totals 13 residues. Trimming removed 7 bases at V and 2 bases at J, with 14 bases between. The germline CDR1 and CDR2 sequences are SQVTM and ANQGSEA. CDR3 loop: CSARPGPQETQYF. In DNA form, the CDR3 reads TGCAGCGCCCGGCCGGGCCCACAAGAGACCCAGTACTTC.

The chain employs TRBV18 and TRBJ2-7, with D possibly being TRBD1 or TRBD2 (5 bases each). CDR1 and CDR2 from the germline V gene are KGHSH and LQKENI. The CDR3 length is 17 residues. The V gene lost 6 bases and the J gene lost 0 bases, with 21 bases spanning the gap. This chain's CDR3 is CASSLEEARGTSYEQYF. For the CDR3, the DNA is TGTGCCAGCTCCCTTGAGGAGGCTAGGGGAACCTCCTACGAGCAGTACTTC.

This clonotype occurred a few times. The chain uses TRBV7-6 and TRBJ2-1; no reliable D call. The CDR3 has 17 residues. V was trimmed by 3 bases and J by 3 bases, leaving 18 bases between them. CDR1 and CDR2 (germline): SGHVS, FNYEAQ. The CDR3 is CASSFGPGSLNYNEQFF. The DNA of the CDR3 is TGTGCCAGCAGCTTCGGTCCGGGCTCCCTAAACTACAATGAGCAGTTCTTC.

This clonotype has ten or more counts. This chain joins TRBV19 and TRBJ1-1, with TRBD1 as a possible D gene (5 bases). The germline V gene has CDR1 LNHDA and CDR2 SQIVND (reference sequence). The ends were cut back, 4 bases at V and 4 bases at J, with 10 bases in the middle. This CDR3 spans 13 amino acids. The CDR3 loop reads CASSKRGVTEAFF. The CDR3 nucleotides read TGTGCCAGTAGTAAGAGGGGAGTCACTGAAGCTTTCTTT.

The genes are TRBV12-3 or TRBV12-4 and TRBJ1-1, with 7 bases that match TRBD1. This CDR3 spans 15 amino acids. After removal of 7 bases from V and 2 bases from J, the junction contained 10 bases not matched to a gene. The CDR3 is CASKLTGTANTEAFF. In DNA form, the CDR3 reads TGTGCCAGCAAACTAACCGGGACAGCCAACACTGAAGCTTTCTTT.

This sequence joins TRBV11-3 and TRBJ2-3, with D possibly TRBD1 on 5 matching bases. Trimming left V 5 bases short and J 9 bases short, with 12 bases between. The CDR3 has 12 amino acids. The germline CDR1 and CDR2 sequences are SGHNT and YENEEA. The DNA of the CDR3 is TGTGCCAGCAGCGCAGGGCGTCAAACGCAGTATTTT. Amino acids: CASSAGRQTQYF.

The chain is built from TRBV7-9 and TRBJ2-3; D is possibly TRBD2 (5 bases). The V gene lost 1 base and the J gene lost 6 bases, with 8 bases spanning the gap. Germline V gives CDR1 SEHNR, CDR2 FQNEAQ (reference sequence). This CDR3 has 13 residues. The CDR3 region is CASSLVLEDTQYF. The CDR3 DNA is TGTGCCAGCAGCTTAGTACTAGAGGATACGCAGTATTTT.

This rearrangement joins TRBV29-1 to TRBJ2-2; TRBD2 might be the D (5 bases). This CDR3 has 14 amino acids. CDR1 SQVTM and CDR2 ANQGSEA come from the germline V gene. V was clipped by 3 bases and J by 7 bases, with 15 bases between them. The CDR3 here is CSVDLSGTGGELFF. For the CDR3, the DNA is TGCAGCGTTGATCTCTCGGGAACGGGCGGGGAGCTGTTTTTT.

The V call is TRBV30, the J call TRBJ2-3, with D hard to call. V dropped 5 bases and J dropped 0 bases, with 12 bases sitting between them. This CDR3 contains 14 residues. Germline V gene sequence: CDR1 GTSNPN, CDR2 SVGIG (reference sequence). The CDR3 sequence is CAWGSGLSTDTQYF. The CDR3 DNA is TGTGCCTGGGGATCCGGTCTTAGCACAGATACGCAGTATTTT.

The chain is built from TRBV5-1 and TRBJ1-3, with D maybe TRBD1 (6 bases). This CDR3 is 15 amino acids long. Germline V gene lookup returns CDR1 SGHRS and CDR2 YFSETQ. V lost 4 bases and J lost 0, with 11 bases in between. The CDR3 is CASSQQGVSGNTIYF. The CDR3 DNA is TGCGCCAGCAGCCAACAGGGCGTCTCTGGAAACACCATATATTTT.

The V call is TRBV9, the J call TRBJ2-1; D might be TRBD2 (5 bases). CDR3 size: 17 residues. V lost 4 bases, J lost 0 bases, and 17 bases lay in between. CDR1 SGDLS and CDR2 YYNGEE come from the germline V gene. The CDR3 sequence: CASSLLDSSRSYNEQFF. The CDR3 DNA sequence: TGTGCCAGCAGCCTACTGGACTCCTCCCGCTCCTACAATGAGCAGTTCTTC.

The chain joins TRBV20-1 to TRBJ2-3; D possibly corresponds to TRBD2 (5 bases). In germline, CDR1 is DFQATT, CDR2 SNEGSKA (reference sequence). The V end was cut by 4 bases, the J end by 3 bases, with 20 bases between. The CDR3 extends over 16 amino acids. The CDR3 region is CSAKPLRAESTDTQYF. The CDR3 DNA follows: TGCAGTGCTAAACCTTTGAGGGCTGAGTCGACAGATACGCAGTATTTT.

This clonotype occurred a few times. This chain joins TRBV12-3 or TRBV12-4 and TRBJ2-3; 7 bases are a match to TRBD1. Trimming removed 3 bases from V and 1 base from J; junction bases left unmatched: 4. The length of the CDR3 is 15 residues. This chain's CDR3 is CASSLGQPRTDTQYF. The CDR3 bases are TGTGCCAGCAGTTTGGGACAGCCCCGCACAGATACGCAGTATTTT.